This T cell receptor beta chain was recorded in a study of blood T cells in healthy people across ages (dated by TCRdb to 2014 to 2015). Some background on the complete study: In model experiments, template switching captured roughly one uniquely barcoded TCR beta cDNA molecule for every two T cells. Using deep sequencing normalized with unique cDNA molecular identifiers, the study measured how TCR beta repertoire diversity changes with age. Donors were grouped into four age groups: young (average roughly 15 years), middle-aged (39), aged (about 60) and long-lived (around 82). Donors of different ages were randomly distributed across sequencing lanes to avoid experimental bias. Two additional independent replicas of 1 million unique cDNA reads from the same blood draw were analyzed for two donors (one aged 18 to 29 and one aged 80 or older).

On the study overall, not on this receptor specifically: Observed TCR beta diversity correlated strongly with the percentage of naive T cells measured by flow cytometry. Since profiling was done on bulk unsorted PBMCs, naive and antigen-experienced compartments could not be conclusively compared. Estimates of total diversity from one million sequenced T cells were regarded as lower bounds and underestimates. Donor CMV infection status was unknown, potentially confounding age-related changes in expanded clonotypes. Compared with the aged group, the long-lived group had more naive CD4+ T cells, fewer expanded clones and increased TCR diversity, a pattern suggesting age selection. Observed TCR beta diversity per million T cells fell roughly linearly with age, and a significant reduction was already apparent by age around 36.

Systemically healthy Caucasian individuals from Russia, 39 in total and aged about 6 to 90 years, were included as donors. Each donor gave about 9.8 milliliters of peripheral blood, drawn into EDTA-treated Vacutainer tubes. Ficoll-Paque density-gradient centrifugation was used to isolate PBMCs, with at least 6.5 million per sample. Total RNA was extracted from PBMCs with Trizol reagent, with at least 6 micrograms obtained per sample. For every donor, an aliquot of PBMCs went through flow cytometry to measure the percentages of naive CD45RAhigh/CD27high T cells. Remarks on this clonotype: The target of this receptor is not known. Base-call qualities are not available, and no considerably larger clone is one nucleotide away.

The library came from 5' RACE. This sample was sequenced with an Illumina HiSeq 2500. A second PCR of roughly 6 to 12 cycles was performed with a sample-barcoded 5' primer and a J-beta primer mix. A unique molecular identifier was introduced onto each TCR beta cDNA molecule by a template-switch 5' adaptor carrying 12 random nucleotides. At least 3 million CDR3-containing paired-end reads were obtained from each sample. First-strand cDNA synthesis was performed from all RNA using the Mint cDNA synthesis kit, with priming by a TRBC-specific oligonucleotide. Following uracil-DNA glycosylase treatment, all cDNA underwent a first 18-cycle PCR with the universal primers M1SS and BC2_uni_R. Regarding the original processing steps: For normalization, 1 million high-quality reads were randomly selected from each sample, with every read carrying a distinct molecular identifier. Reads sharing molecular identifiers were discarded rather than binned into consensus sequences. MiTCR, with a Q25 quality threshold and the strictest error-elimination algorithm, was used for CDR3 identification, clonotype clustering and error correction. A nonparametric unseen species model using Euler transformation provided a lower-bound estimate of total TCR beta diversity. TCRdb trimmed the raw reads at Q25, called clones with MiXCR and kept productive beta chains. Duplicate CDR3 protein sequences are folded into a single record with the most common DNA and genes. In this record, the V and J calls reflect TCRdb's handling and not the investigators' own analysis. The sample data list around 1.1 million distinct CDR3 sequences, and around two fifths of these were observed just once. Together, the top ten hold around 13% of the sample.

The CDR3 goes from the cysteine to the phenylalanine over 13 residues. Just the 39-base CDR3 DNA is kept, in frame starting at base 1. The CDR1 and CDR2 encoded by the germline V gene (reference sequence) are DFQATT and SNEGSKA. V is cut back by 5 bases and J by 8 bases, with 6 bases in the junction unmatched. The sample taken for sequencing was blood. The V and J segments used are TRBV20-1 and TRBJ2-4, and 10 junctional nucleotides match TRBD1. This clonotype was sampled from a man younger than 35 in good health. This receptor has the CDR3 CSAYWTGGDIQYF. The nucleotide sequence reads as follows: TGCAGTGCTTATTGGACAGGGGGAGACATTCAGTACTTC.